What follows is one TCR beta chain and its context. The CDR3 sequence is 14 residues long. Per germline, CDR1 MNHEY and CDR2 SVGAGI. Trimming took off 2 bases at V and 8 bases at J, with 12 bases between the two ends. The sample originates from a study of CD8 T cells in Susac syndrome. Peripheral blood CD8+ and CD4+ T cells were profiled by TCR beta sequencing. TEMRA cells were FACS-enriched, unlike CD8+ and CD4+ T cells, which were negatively isolated. Reverse transcription of about 0.45 to 1 ug RNA used random hexamers. MiXCR, applied by TCRdb to the immunoSEQ multiplex PCR reads, yields one record per CDR3 protein. Here the sample spans approximately 71,000 distinct CDR3 sequences, 96% being singletons.

The receptor was isolated from a human donor with multiple sclerosis. V is TRBV6-5 and J is TRBJ1-4; D not certain. The sample comprised CD4+ T cells from PBMCs. The chain's CDR3 is CASSYEAGEEKLFF. Written as DNA, the CDR3 is TGTGCCAGCAGTTACGAGGCGGGCGAAGAAAAACTGTTTTTT.